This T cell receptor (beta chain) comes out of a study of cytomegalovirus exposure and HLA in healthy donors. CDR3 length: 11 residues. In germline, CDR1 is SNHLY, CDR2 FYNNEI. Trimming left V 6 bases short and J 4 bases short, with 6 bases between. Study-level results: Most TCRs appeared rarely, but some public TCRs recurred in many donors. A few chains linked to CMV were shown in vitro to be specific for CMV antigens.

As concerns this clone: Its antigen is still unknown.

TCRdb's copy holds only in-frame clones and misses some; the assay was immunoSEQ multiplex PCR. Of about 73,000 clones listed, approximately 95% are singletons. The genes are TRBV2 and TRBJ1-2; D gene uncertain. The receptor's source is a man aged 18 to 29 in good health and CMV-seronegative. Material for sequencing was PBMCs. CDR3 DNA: TGTGCCAGCAGCAGGTTCTATGGCTACACCTTC. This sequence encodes CASSRFYGYTF.